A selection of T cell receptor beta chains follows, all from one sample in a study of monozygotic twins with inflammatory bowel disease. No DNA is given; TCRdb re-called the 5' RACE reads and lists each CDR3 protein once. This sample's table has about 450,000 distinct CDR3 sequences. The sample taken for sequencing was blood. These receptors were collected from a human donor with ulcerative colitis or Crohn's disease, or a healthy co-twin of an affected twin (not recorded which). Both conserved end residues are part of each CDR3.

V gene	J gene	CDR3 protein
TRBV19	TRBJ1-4	CASHTTGRREKLFF
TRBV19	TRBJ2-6	CASSSGMSGANVLTF
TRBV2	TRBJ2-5	CASRGTVEETQYF
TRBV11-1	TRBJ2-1	CASSFGTSGGPALDEQFF
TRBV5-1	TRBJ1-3	CASSWNGQSSGNTIYF
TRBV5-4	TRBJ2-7	CASSWDFHRGPYEQYF
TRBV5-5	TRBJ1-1	CASSLTASMNTEAIF
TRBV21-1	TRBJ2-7	CASSFFIPGQGPREQYF
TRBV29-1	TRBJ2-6	CSVGREAGANVLTF
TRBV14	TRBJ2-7	CASSQNFGVLGEQYF
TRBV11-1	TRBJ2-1	CASSLGTGHDEQFF